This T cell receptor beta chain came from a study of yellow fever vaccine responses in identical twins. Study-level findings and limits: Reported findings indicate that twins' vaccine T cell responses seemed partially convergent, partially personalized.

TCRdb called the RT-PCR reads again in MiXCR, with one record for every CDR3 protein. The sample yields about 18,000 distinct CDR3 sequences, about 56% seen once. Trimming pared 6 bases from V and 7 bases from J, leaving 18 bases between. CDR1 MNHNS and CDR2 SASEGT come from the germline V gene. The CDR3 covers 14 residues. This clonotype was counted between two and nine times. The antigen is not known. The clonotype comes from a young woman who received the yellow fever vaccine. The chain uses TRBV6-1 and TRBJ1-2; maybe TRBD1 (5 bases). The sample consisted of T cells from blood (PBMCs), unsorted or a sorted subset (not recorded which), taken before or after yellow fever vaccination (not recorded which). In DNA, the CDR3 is TGTGCCAGCAGGGTCCCGGGACCCAGTGGTGGCTACACCTTC. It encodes CASRVPGPSGGYTF.